Below are 11 T cell receptor beta chains sequenced from a single sample in a study of cytomegalovirus exposure and HLA in healthy donors. 60 Vbeta and 13 Jbeta primers were used in PCR. The method was immunoSEQ multiplex PCR; TCRdb's version includes in-frame clones alone and lacks a portion of them. The sample consists of about 84,000 clones, 85% to 90% of them appearing once. The sample was PBMCs. These receptors all come from a young man in good health and CMV-seronegative.

The CDR3 loop reads CASRQDRSLNTEAFF. CDR3 bases: TGTGCCAGTAGGCAGGACAGGTCGTTGAACACTGAAGCTTTCTTT. The rearrangement joins TRBV19 to TRBJ1-1, with 7 bases that match TRBD1. Germline values: CDR1 LNHDA, CDR2 SQIVND (reference sequence). The length of the CDR3 is 15 residues. V was pared by 6 bases and J by 0 bases, with 7 bases of the junction left unmatched.

The rearrangement uses TRBV7-8 and TRBJ2-7, with D hard to call. Germline CDR1 is SGHVS and CDR2 is FQNEAQ. CDR3 length: 14 residues. Trimming cost V 1 base and J 4 bases, with 11 bases left between them. The CDR3 here is CASSLGLSVYEQYF. CDR3 in DNA: TGTGCCAGCAGCTTAGGACTCTCAGTTTACGAGCAGTACTTC.

The chain recombines TRBV27 with TRBJ2-5, with 8 bases that match TRBD2. The end of the DNA fits TRBJ2-7 better, so the J call may be wrong. The CDR3 is made up of 12 amino acids. The germline CDR1 and CDR2 sequences are MNHEY and SMNVEV (reference sequence). The CDR3 coding sequence is TGTGCCAGCGCTAGCGGGTCCTACGAGCAGTACTTC. This codes for CASASGSYEQYF.

V gene TRBV27 combines with J gene TRBJ1-1; tentative D call: TRBD1 (6 bases). The CDR3 has 13 residues. Trimming took 4 bases from V and 7 from J, leaving 13 bases between them. Germline CDR1 MNHEY, CDR2 SMNVEV (reference sequence). The CDR3 DNA follows: TGTGCCAGCAGTTCGTATCAGGGGTGTGAAGCTTTCTTT. It is translated as CASSSYQGCEAFF.

The chain is built from TRBV28 and TRBJ2-4; unclear D gene. CDR3 size: 13 residues. Germline CDR1 reads MDHEN; CDR2 reads SYDVKM. Trimming took off 6 bases at V and 10 bases at J, with 16 bases between the two ends. The CDR3 loop is CASSLIISPIQYF. CDR3 coding DNA: TGTGCCAGCAGCCTAATAATAAGCCCTATTCAGTACTTC.

The V and J genes are TRBV28 and TRBJ2-1, with TRBD2 matching 7 bases. Germline CDR1 reads MDHEN; CDR2 reads SYDVKM. V trimming: 2 bases; J trimming: 7 bases; junction bases outside the gene matches: 5. This CDR3 comprises 14 residues. CDR3 sequence: CASSLAGEGNEQFF. The CDR3 nucleotides are TGTGCCAGCAGTTTAGCGGGAGAGGGTAATGAGCAGTTCTTC.

About this clone itself: One end of the junction fails to match germline, which may point to a read error. This chain joins TRBV19 and TRBJ2-1, with TRBD1 matching over 9 bases. The CDR3 contains 16 residues. Germline assignment: CDR1 LNHDA and CDR2 SQIVND (reference sequence). In nucleotides, the CDR3 is TGTGCCAGTAGCATAGGGACAGGGAAATACTACAATGAGCAGTTCTTC. It encodes CASSIGTGKYYNEQFF.

This chain links TRBV6-1 with TRBJ2-3, with D perhaps matching TRBD1 (5 bases). The CDR3 is 13 residues long. The V and J ends lost 6 bases and 7 bases respectively, with 14 bases between them. The germline V gene encodes CDR1 MNHNS and CDR2 SASEGT. This CDR3 is CASSPGHFNTQYF. The CDR3, as DNA: TGTGCCAGCAGCCCCGGACACTTTAATACGCAGTATTTT.

The rearrangement uses TRBV2 and TRBJ2-1; 8 nucleotides line up with TRBD1. Looked up from germline, CDR1 is SNHLY and CDR2 is FYNNEI. The V gene end was trimmed by 3 bases and the J gene end by 8 bases; junction bases not matched to a gene: 9. The CDR3 is made up of 15 amino acids. The CDR3, as DNA: TGTGCCAGCAGTGAGTTTGCAGGGGGCTTTGATGAGCAGTTCTTC. As protein: CASSEFAGGFDEQFF.

The rearrangement links TRBV28 to TRBJ2-2; D may be TRBD1 (7 bases). CDR3 size: 15 residues. V was trimmed by 6 bases and J by 5 bases, leaving 16 bases between them. Germline-derived CDR1 and CDR2 are MDHEN and SYDVKM. The CDR3, as DNA: TGTGCCAGCAGGCGCAGACAGGGAGGAACCGGGGAGCTGTTTTTT. Amino acids: CASRRRQGGTGELFF.

This clone was seen once. This chain joins TRBV4-3 and TRBJ1-1; D possibly corresponds to TRBD1 (5 bases). V shed 2 bases and J shed 0 bases, with 13 bases lying between them. Looked up from germline, CDR1 is LGHNA and CDR2 is YSLEER. The CDR3 is made up of 16 amino acids. DNA for the CDR3: TGCGCCAGCAGCCAACAATACAGGTTAATGAACACTGAAGCTTTCTTT. Its protein is CASSQQYRLMNTEAFF.